This TCR beta chain was retrieved from a study of Tregs in tolerant kidney transplant recipients (dated by TCRdb to the late 2010s). In terms of the full investigation: For bulk CFSE mixed lymphocyte reactions, CFSE-labeled recipient PBMCs were cocultured for about six days with irradiated donor PBMCs and were then stained for CD3/CD4/CD8 and FACS-sorted. TCRbeta repertoire sequencing was used in a few healthy controls to compare several ways of expanding Tregs specific for an allogeneic donor. Before combined kidney and bone marrow transplantation, this study identified donor-specific regulatory T cells using TCRbeta sequencing and then followed those same cells after transplant.

This clone was observed a handful of times. Its antigen is still unknown. Within one base of it there is no much larger clone, and no base qualities were kept. At the junction V is shortened by 5 bases and J by 6 bases; bases outside the gene matches: 3. The germline V gene specifies SGHVT as CDR1 and SQSDAQ as CDR2. Spanning cysteine to phenylalanine, the CDR3 consists of 13 amino acids. The read is trimmed to its CDR3 DNA, 39 bases read in frame from base 1. Healthy control blood came either as purchased buffy coats or from healthy volunteers. Healthy control blood was separated into PBMCs by Ficoll density gradient and cryopreserved, and patient PBMCs were collected both before and after transplant. Summary of the overall study and its limitations: Expanding Tregs with activated donor B cells appeared to identify the most biologically relevant and donor-specific TCRbeta repertoire. Biological reproducibility was not directly assessed, although technical replication error appeared to be minimal. The study was constrained by small patient numbers, and validation of the findings is required in larger populations and under other immunosuppression protocols.

For TCRbeta CDR3 sequencing, genomic DNA from the sorted cells was extracted using the QIAGEN DNeasy Blood and Tissue Kit. High-throughput TCRbeta CDR3 sequencing was carried out commercially through immunoSEQ, with PCR amplification with bias correction and internal controls included. On the authors' methods: Unique productive TCRbeta sequences were defined by CDR3 nucleotide sequence where primers matched, otherwise by CDR3 amino acid sequence with Vbeta and Jbeta genes. Sequences were defined as donor-reactive when expanded at least 5-fold in CFSE-low cells versus unstimulated cells and present at a frequency of at least 0.01% in CFSE-low cells. Repertoire divergence was quantified by Jensen-Shannon divergence using the top 100 TCRbeta sequences ranked by frequency. For samples with multiple sequencing runs, sorting error was corrected in each run separately before the runs were combined. Imported from immuneACCESS, the table was reduced by TCRdb to in-frame sequences with V and J called. These copies leave out some clones; in studies compared against another copy, an unresolved V gene accounts for under half, and the cause of the remainder is not known. V and J calls and clone size come straight from that table; D and trimming were deduced from the DNA. For this sample the table gives about 4,800 clones, of which under 45% were detected only once. The ten largest clones capture nearly 6% of the sample.

The chain is encoded by TRBV7-4 joined to TRBJ2-1, and 8 bases in between align with TRBD2. This receptor was identified in a human donor in good health. The sample comprised CD8+ T cells from blood cultured with allogeneic cells. The encoded CDR3 is CASSLGLANEQFF. The sequenced DNA: TGTGCCAGCAGCCTAGGACTAGCCAATGAGCAGTTCTTC. The reference TRBV7-4 and TRBJ2-1 proteins fill in what lies around the CDR3, so the full variable domain reads GAGVSQSPRYKVAKRGRDVALRCDSISGHVTLYWYRQTLGQGSEVLTYSQSDAQRDKSGRPSGRFSAERPERSVSTLKIQRTEQGDSAVYLCASSLGLANEQFFGPGTRLTVL.